This T cell receptor beta chain was identified in a study of cytomegalovirus exposure and HLA in healthy donors. Notes on the study in general: Testing in vitro showed a few CMV-associated chains specific for CMV antigens. It was about 150 TCR beta chains that were listed as cytomegalovirus-associated.

The PCR ran on 60 Vbeta and 13 Jbeta primers. TCRdb keeps only in-frame clones here, not all; method: immunoSEQ multiplex PCR. In the table there are approximately 98,000 clones, more than 70% of which are singletons. Points on this clone: Its antigen is unknown.

The CDR3 has 13 residues. Germline V gene data show CDR1 as MNHNS and CDR2 as SASEGT. The V and J ends lost 2 bases and 3 bases respectively, with 7 bases between them. This receptor was taken from a man younger than 35 in good health and CMV-seropositive. Specimen: PBMCs. V is TRBV6-1 and J is TRBJ1-1; no reliable D call. The CDR3 protein is CASSERGDTEAFF. The DNA for the CDR3 is TGTGCCAGCAGTGAACGCGGAGACACTGAAGCTTTCTTT.